These 10 T cell receptor beta chains originate from one sample sequenced in a study of T cells in Graves' hyperthyroidism and ophthalmopathy. There were TCR beta CDR3 regions amplified from RNA transcripts. The HTBI primer set was used in a first-round RT-PCR of the TCR CDR3. TCRdb re-called the multiplex PCR reads through MiXCR, storing one row per CDR3 protein. In the table there are hundreds of thousands of distinct CDR3 sequences, 15% to 18% of which are singletons. The sequencing input was blood. These receptors came from a woman younger than 35 with Graves' hyperthyroidism.

The V gene is TRBV18, the J gene TRBJ1-2, with 8 bases that match TRBD1. The germline gives CDR1 KGHSH, CDR2 LQKENI. With V trimmed by 3 bases and J by 3 bases, 9 bases remained unmatched. This CDR3 has 16 residues. DNA for the CDR3: TGTGCCAGCTCACCCCGACAGGGGCAGGGGGACTATGGCTACACCTTC. Protein: CASSPRQGQGDYGYTF.

The J gene is TRBJ1-1, the V gene TRBV19; a weak D match, TRBD1 (6 bases). Germline CDR1 LNHDA, CDR2 SQIVND (reference sequence). CDR3 length: 13 amino acids. The V gene lost 8 bases and the J gene lost 4 bases, with 14 bases spanning the gap. The CDR3 protein is CASAHRGATEAFF. CDR3 sequence (DNA): TGTGCCAGTGCCCACCGGGGGGCCACTGAAGCTTTCTTT.

This clonotype came up many times. V is TRBV2 and J is TRBJ2-3; 10 bases agree with TRBD2. The CDR3 consists of 16 residues. Germline V gene data show CDR1 as SNHLY and CDR2 as FYNNEI. The V gene end was trimmed by 2 bases and the J gene end by 2 bases; junction bases not matched to a gene: 4. The CDR3 region is CASSEITSGDTDTQYF. The CDR3, as DNA: TGTGCCAGCAGTGAAATAACTAGCGGGGACACAGATACGCAGTATTTT.

This clonotype was seen repeatedly, ten times or more. The J gene is TRBJ2-5, the V gene TRBV7-2, with a tentative D call TRBD2 (8 bases). The CDR3 has 19 amino acids. Germline V gene sequence: CDR1 SGHTA, CDR2 FQGNSA. V was pared by 6 bases and J by 1 base, with 27 bases between. CDR3 loop: CASSYAPGTRRGPQETQYF. CDR3 in DNA: TGTGCCAGCAGTTATGCCCCCGGGACTAGGAGGGGGCCCCAAGAGACCCAGTACTTC.

This clonotype was counted a few times. The rearrangement uses TRBV28 and TRBJ1-5; tentative D call: TRBD1 (5 bases). The CDR3 is 15 residues long. CDR1 is MDHEN, CDR2 SYDVKM, per germline. V was shortened by 5 bases and J by 0 bases, with 11 bases between the two germline ends. CDR3 region: CASSLQEYSNQPQHF. Written as DNA, the CDR3 is TGTGCCAGCAGTCTACAGGAGTATAGCAATCAGCCCCAGCATTTT.

This clonotype has ten or more counts. The CDR3, as DNA: TGTGCCAGCTCACCAAGGACAGGGGGGGACAATGAGCAGTTCTTC. Encoded protein: CASSPRTGGDNEQFF. The chain has TRBV18 and TRBJ2-1; TRBD1 agrees at 10 bases. After removal of 2 bases from V and 5 bases from J, the junction contained 3 bases not matched to a gene. Germline CDR1 KGHSH, CDR2 LQKENI. There are 15 residues in the CDR3.

There are many counts of this clonotype. The chain recombines TRBV2 with TRBJ2-2; TRBD2 matches at 10 bases. V lost 7 bases to trimming and J lost 6 bases; unmatched junction nucleotides: 5. The V gene's germline CDR1 is SNHLY and CDR2 FYNNEI. The CDR3 has 14 residues. CDR3: CASKISGRAGELFF. In DNA, the CDR3 is TGTGCCAGCAAGATCAGCGGGAGGGCCGGGGAGCTGTTTTTT.

This clonotype occurred once. One junction end does not reproduce the germline sequence, and a read error may be involved. The chain joins TRBV5-1 to TRBJ1-1; 10 bases are shared with TRBD1. This CDR3 spans 13 amino acids. Per germline, CDR1 SGHRS and CDR2 YFSETQ. The CDR3 spells CASSGGQGVEAFF. The CDR3 DNA follows: TGTGCCAGCAGCGGAGGACAGGGGGTTGAAGCTTTCTTT.

The chain carries TRBV2 and TRBJ1-2; 7 bases match TRBD1. Germline V CDR1 and CDR2: SNHLY, FYNNEI. Trimming at V came to 10 bases and at J to 3 bases, leaving 11 bases not matched to a gene. The CDR3 has 14 residues. CDR3 residues: CATRRQGKYYGYTF. In DNA, the CDR3 is TGTGCCACTCGGAGACAGGGAAAGTACTATGGCTACACCTTC.

This clonotype has just a few counts. The chain recombines TRBV6-2 or TRBV6-3 with TRBJ1-6; D gene unclear. Germline V CDR1 and CDR2: MNHEY, SVGEGT. Trimming shortened V by 6 bases and J by 7 bases, and 13 bases separated the two germline ends. CDR3 length: 14 amino acids. The chain's CDR3 is CASRNPGKNSPLHF. CDR3 in DNA: TGTGCCAGCAGGAATCCAGGAAAGAATTCACCCCTCCACTTT.